The rows below give T cell receptor beta chains drawn from one sample of a study of blood T cell repertoires in COVID-19. Clones were read by immunoSEQ multiplex PCR, and TCRdb kept only the in-frame ones, dropping some. The profile shows some 120,000 clones, about 92% of them singletons. Material: peripheral blood. These receptors all come from a man aged 60 to 75 with COVID-19, enrolled during active disease. The CDR3 runs from the conserved cysteine through the conserved F or W. A D gene is named only where the DNA matches it firmly. Size tells how often a clone was seen (once, few, many) or the class of an expanded clone, and some rows leave it out.

length,V,D,size,J,DNA,CDR3
13,TRBV7-9,.,.,TRBJ2-7,TGTGCCAGCAGCAACAACGGAGTCAGCGAGCAGTACTTC,CASSNNGVSEQYF
11,TRBV20-1,.,.,TRBJ2-7,TGCAGTGCTCCCGGTGGCTACGAGCAGTACTTC,CSAPGGYEQYF
14,TRBV28,.,.,TRBJ2-3,TGTGCCAGCAGGCCGGCGGGAAGCACAGATACGCAGTATTTT,CASRPAGSTDTQYF
15,TRBV19,.,few,TRBJ1-3,TGTGCCAGGGTTCAGGGCCGGAGCTCTGGAAACACCATATATTTT,CARVQGRSSGNTIYF
15,TRBV6-5,TRBD1,.,TRBJ1-2,TGTGCCAGCAGTACGATCCGGGACAGGGGCATTGGCTACACCTTC,CASSTIRDRGIGYTF
14,TRBV27,.,once,TRBJ1-1,TGTGCCAGCAGTTTTCTGGGGAGGAACACTGAAGCTTTCTTT,CASSFLGRNTEAFF
15,TRBV6-5,TRBD1,.,TRBJ2-3,TGTGCCAGCAGAGGGACAGGCTCTAGCACAGATACGCAGTATTTT,CASRGTGSSTDTQYF
16,TRBV11-2,.,.,TRBJ2-3,TGTGCCAGCAGCTTAGGAATTAGCGTTAGCACAGATACGCAGTATTTT,CASSLGISVSTDTQYF
14,TRBV19,.,.,TRBJ2-5,TGTGCCAGTAGTATGTTAGGCAGGGAAGAGACCCAGTACTTC,CASSMLGREETQYF
14,TRBV5-4,TRBD2,.,TRBJ2-5,TGTGCCAGCAGCCGCGGGAGAGGCGGGGAGACCCAGTACTTC,CASSRGRGGETQYF
11,TRBV5-4,.,.,TRBJ2-1,TGTGCCAGCACCCCTCGGAATGAGCAGTTCTTC,CASTPRNEQFF
15,TRBV19,TRBD1,.,TRBJ1-4,TGTGCCAGTAGTGCCGGACAGGAATCTAATGAAAAACTGTTTTTT,CASSAGQESNEKLFF
17,TRBV19,.,.,TRBJ1-4,TGTGCCAGTAGAACTACCGACAGACACTCAACTAATGAAAAACTGTTTTTT,CASRTTDRHSTNEKLFF
17,TRBV10-3,.,.,TRBJ1-6,TGTGCCATCAGTGAGAGGGACACCCCTATTACGGGCTCACCCCTCCACTTT,CAISERDTPITGSPLHF
18,TRBV4-1,.,once,TRBJ1-5,TGCGCCAGCAGCCAAGGGGAGGGCAGGGAACAAGTCAATCAGCCCCAGCATTTT,CASSQGEGREQVNQPQHF
17,TRBV19,.,.,TRBJ1-1,TGTGCCAGTAGTATAGATGGAGGAGGGACCATGAACACTGAAGCTTTCTTT,CASSIDGGGTMNTEAFF
16,TRBV24-1,TRBD2,.,TRBJ2-3,TGTGCCACCAGTGATCCTCTAGCGGGAGGGACAGATACGCAGTATTTT,CATSDPLAGGTDTQYF
15,TRBV5-1,.,.,TRBJ1-5,TGCGCCAGCAGCTTGGTTGCAGGCCTTAATCAGCCCCAGCATTTT,CASSLVAGLNQPQHF
15,TRBV4-3,TRBD1,.,TRBJ2-1,TGCGCCAGCAGCCAAGTCTGGGACAGGGGCAATGAGCAGTTCTTC,CASSQVWDRGNEQFF
16,TRBV19,TRBD1,.,TRBJ2-7,TGTGCCAGTAGCATGGTCACCGGGACAGGGTGGAATGAGCAGTACTTC,CASSMVTGTGWNEQYF
15,TRBV3-1/TRBV3-2,.,.,TRBJ2-1,TGTGCCAGCAGCCAAGATAGTAACTCCTACAATGAGCAGTTCTTC,CASSQDSNSYNEQFF
15,TRBV30,TRBD2,.,TRBJ2-3,TGTGCCTGGACAGCGGGAGGGCCTGGCACAGATACGCAGTATTTT,CAWTAGGPGTDTQYF
13,TRBV5-6,.,.,TRBJ1-1,TGTGCCAGCAGCTTTTCTTCGAACACTGAAGCTTTCTTT,CASSFSSNTEAFF
14,TRBV13,.,.,TRBJ1-1,TGTGCCAGCAGCTTAGGTAGCCGGAACACTGAAGCTTTCTTT,CASSLGSRNTEAFF
16,TRBV2,TRBD1,.,TRBJ1-4,TGTGCCAGCAAGAGTCTCGACAGGGGGCCTAATGAAAAACTGTTTTTT,CASKSLDRGPNEKLFF
15,TRBV3-1/TRBV3-2,.,.,TRBJ2-2,TGTGCCAGCAGCCTTCGACAGGCGAACACCGGGGAGCTGTTTTTT,CASSLRQANTGELFF
17,TRBV3-1/TRBV3-2,TRBD2,.,TRBJ2-3,TGTGCCAGCAGCCAAGGCCCCGGACTAGGCGGGTCCGATACGCAGTATTTT,CASSQGPGLGGSDTQYF
13,TRBV15,.,.,TRBJ2-5,TGTGCCACCAGTATTGACTTACAAGAGACCCAGTACTTC,CATSIDLQETQYF
15,TRBV5-4,.,.,TRBJ1-1,TGTGCCAGCAGCCACGATTTATCAGGGAACACTGAAGCTTTCTTT,CASSHDLSGNTEAFF
18,TRBV4-3,TRBD1,.,TRBJ1-2,TGCGCCAGCAGCCAAGAGAGGACAGGGGCGATTACCAACTATGGCTACACCTTC,CASSQERTGAITNYGYTF
14,TRBV30,.,.,TRBJ2-5,TGTGCCTCAACAGGGTTTGGGTACCAAGAGACCCAGTACTTC,CASTGFGYQETQYF
13,TRBV3-1/TRBV3-2,.,.,TRBJ2-7,TGTGCCAGCAGCCACCAAACCGGGGGCGAGCAGTACTTC,CASSHQTGGEQYF
14,TRBV11-3,.,.,TRBJ2-7,TGTGCCAGCAGCCGAATGCGGGGGCCCTACGAGCAGTACTTC,CASSRMRGPYEQYF
15,TRBV4-2,TRBD1,once,TRBJ2-2,TGTGCCAGCAGCCAAGGGACAGGGGGCCCCGGGGAGCTGTTTTTT,CASSQGTGGPGELFF
15,TRBV10-3,TRBD1,.,TRBJ2-3,TGTGCCATCAGTGATGGACAGGGTTTAACAGATACGCAGTATTTT,CAISDGQGLTDTQYF
13,TRBV6-4,.,.,TRBJ2-1,TGTGCCAGCAGTACTGACAGCTACAATGAGCAGTTCTTC,CASSTDSYNEQFF
15,TRBV18,.,.,TRBJ2-7,TGTGCCAGCTCACCCCCAACTACAGGATACTACGAGCAGTACTTC,CASSPPTTGYYEQYF
13,TRBV7-2,.,.,TRBJ1-5,TGTGCCAGCAGACTAGGGCAAAATCAGCCCCAGCATTTT,CASRLGQNQPQHF
15,TRBV29-1,TRBD2,.,TRBJ2-3,TGCAGCGTTGAAGGGGCTAGCGGGGGCACAGATACGCAGTATTTT,CSVEGASGGTDTQYF
14,TRBV24-1,.,.,TRBJ1-5,TGTGCCACCAGTGATTCGGGGGGGAACCAGCCCCAGCATTTT,CATSDSGGNQPQHF
15,TRBV30,.,.,TRBJ1-3,TGTGCCTGGAAGGTATCGTCCGGCCCGGGGGGCACCATATATTTT,CAWKVSSGPGGTIYF
14,TRBV5-1,.,few,TRBJ1-2,TGCGCCAGCAGCTTTGGTGGGGGCGACTATGGCTACACCTTC,CASSFGGGDYGYTF
19,TRBV11-2,TRBD2,.,TRBJ2-7,TGTGCCAGCAGCCGTACAGGGGGACTAGCGGGACGAAGCTCCTACGAGCAGTACTTC,CASSRTGGLAGRSSYEQYF
19,TRBV16,TRBD2,.,TRBJ2-7,TGTGCCAGCAGCCAGCCCTTATCGGGACTAGCGGATCTCTCCTACGAGCAGTACTTC,CASSQPLSGLADLSYEQYF
14,TRBV10-3,TRBD2,.,TRBJ2-7,TGTGCCATCAGGACCGGGACTAGCGACTACGAGCAGTACTTC,CAIRTGTSDYEQYF
12,TRBV29-1,TRBD1,.,TRBJ2-7,TGCAGCGTCAGGACAGGATTCGGTGAGCAGTACTTC,CSVRTGFGEQYF
14,TRBV2,.,.,TRBJ1-1,TGTGCCAGCAGGTCCCGGGGGGTGAACACTGAAGCTTTCTTT,CASRSRGVNTEAFF
14,TRBV6-1,.,.,TRBJ1-2,TGTGCCAGCAGTGAATCCACTACTAACTATGGCTACACCTTC,CASSESTTNYGYTF
14,TRBV6-5,TRBD1,.,TRBJ2-1,TGTGCCATCTCAGGGGGTGATGGGGACAATGAGCAGTTCTTC,CAISGGDGDNEQFF
14,TRBV7-9,TRBD2,.,TRBJ2-1,TGTGCCAGCAGCTTTTTCCGGCGGGGGAATGAGCAGTTCTTC,CASSFFRRGNEQFF
14,TRBV5-1,TRBD1,.,TRBJ2-5,TGCGCCAGCAGCCCCCGGACAGGGGAGGTGACCCAGTACTTC,CASSPRTGEVTQYF
16,TRBV5-5,.,.,TRBJ2-7,TGTGCCAGCAGCCCGACCGACAGGCCCCTCTCCTACGAGCAGTACTTC,CASSPTDRPLSYEQYF
16,TRBV2,TRBD2,.,TRBJ2-1,TGTGCCAGCGGTTCGCCTAGCGGGACACCAGGCGATGAGCAGTTCTTC,CASGSPSGTPGDEQFF
13,TRBV30,.,.,TRBJ2-5,TGTGCCTGGAGTGTGGCCTACCAAGAGACCCAGTACTTC,CAWSVAYQETQYF
14,TRBV5-4,TRBD2,.,TRBJ2-1,TGTGCCAGCAGCCCGACTAGCGGGAACGATGAGCAGTTCTTC,CASSPTSGNDEQFF